The 3 T cell receptor beta chains below all came from one sample that was sequenced in a study of cytomegalovirus exposure and HLA in healthy donors. The PCR ran on 60 Vbeta and 13 Jbeta primers. The table came from immunoSEQ multiplex PCR; TCRdb's copy has only in-frame clones and leaves some out. The table records about 180,000 clones, about 80% of them present only once. The sequencing sample was made of PBMCs. These receptors all come from a man aged 18 to 30 in good health and CMV-seronegative.

The chain employs TRBV6-1 and TRBJ1-6; D call uncertain. Germline V gene sequence: CDR1 MNHNS, CDR2 SASEGT. This CDR3 comprises 15 residues. V lost 2 bases, J lost 6 bases, and 11 bases lay in between. Here the CDR3 reads CASSEQRILNSPLHF. CDR3 DNA sequence: TGTGCCAGCAGTGAACAGCGAATCCTTAATTCACCCCTCCACTTT.

V usage is TRBV30 and J usage is TRBJ1-1; D gene uncertain. The V end lost 5 bases, the J end lost 4 bases, and 11 bases lay between the germline ends. Germline V gene sequence: CDR1 GTSNPN, CDR2 SVGIG (reference sequence). This CDR3 contains 12 residues. Written as DNA, the CDR3 is TGTGCCTGGGCCCCTAGAGGCACTGAAGCTTTCTTT. Residues: CAWAPRGTEAFF. The variable domain in full, completed from reference TRBV30 and TRBJ1-1, reads SQTIHQWPATLVQPVGSPLSLECTVEGTSNPNLYWYRQAAGRGLQLLFYSVGIGQISSEVPQNLSASRPQDRQFILSSKKLLLSDSGFYLCAWAPRGTEAFFGQGTRLTVV.

V usage is TRBV27 and J usage is TRBJ2-5; D not certain. The CDR3 loop spans 16 amino acids. From germline, CDR1 is MNHEY and CDR2 SMNVEV (reference sequence). The V end lost 0 bases, the J end lost 5 bases, and 16 bases lay between the germline ends. Here the CDR3 DNA reads TGTGCCAGCAGTTTATCGATCTGGGTAGCAAGTGAGACCCAGTACTTC. Its protein product is CASSLSIWVASETQYF.